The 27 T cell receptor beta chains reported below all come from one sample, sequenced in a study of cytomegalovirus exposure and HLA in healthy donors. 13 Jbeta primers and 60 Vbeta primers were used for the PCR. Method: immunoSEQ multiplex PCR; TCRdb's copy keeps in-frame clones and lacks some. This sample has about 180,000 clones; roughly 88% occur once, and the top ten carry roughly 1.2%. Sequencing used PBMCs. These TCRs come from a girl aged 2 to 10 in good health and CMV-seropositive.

For the CDR3, the DNA is TGTGCCAGCAGTTTCCCCAACCGGGACAATGAGCAGTTCTTC. This gives the protein CASSFPNRDNEQFF. The chain links TRBV28 to TRBJ2-1, with no clear D. CDR3 length: 14 amino acids. V was cut by 3 bases and J by 5 bases, with 11 bases left in between. Germline values: CDR1 MDHEN, CDR2 SYDVKM.

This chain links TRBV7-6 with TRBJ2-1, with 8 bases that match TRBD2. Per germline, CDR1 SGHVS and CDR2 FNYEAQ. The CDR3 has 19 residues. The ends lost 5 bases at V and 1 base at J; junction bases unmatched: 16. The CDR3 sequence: CASSDPYGISGKSYNEQFF. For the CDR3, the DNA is TGTGCCAGCAGCGATCCTTACGGCATTAGCGGGAAATCCTACAATGAGCAGTTCTTC.

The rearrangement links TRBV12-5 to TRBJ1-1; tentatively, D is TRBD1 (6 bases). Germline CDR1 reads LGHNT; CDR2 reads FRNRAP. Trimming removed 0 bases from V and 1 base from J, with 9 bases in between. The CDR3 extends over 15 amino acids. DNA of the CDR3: TGTGCTAGTGGTTTGGTAATGACAGGGAACACTGAAGCTTTCTTT. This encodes CASGLVMTGNTEAFF.

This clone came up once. The CDR3 DNA follows: TGTGCCAGCAGCATGGCTCTGGGTAGCGGGAGCACAGATACGCAGTATTTT. This codes for CASSMALGSGSTDTQYF. The V and J genes are TRBV11-3 and TRBJ2-3, with 7 bases aligning to TRBD2. The trim removed 5 bases at V and 0 bases at J, leaving 11 bases unmatched. The CDR3 consists of 17 residues. Germline lookup yields CDR1 SGHNT and CDR2 YENEEA.

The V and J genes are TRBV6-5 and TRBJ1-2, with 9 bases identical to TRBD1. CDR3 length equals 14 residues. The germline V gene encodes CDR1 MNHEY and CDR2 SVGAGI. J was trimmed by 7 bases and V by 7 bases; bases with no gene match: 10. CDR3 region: CASKRDREGCGYTF. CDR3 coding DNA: TGTGCCAGCAAACGGGACAGGGAAGGATGTGGCTACACCTTC.

The CDR3 sequence: CASSLGGGAEETEAFF. The CDR3 coding sequence is TGTGCCAGCAGCTTAGGGGGGGGCGCGGAAGAAACTGAAGCTTTCTTT. V and J are TRBV11-2 and TRBJ1-1; tentative D call: TRBD1 (6 bases). The germline V gene has CDR1 SGHAT and CDR2 FQNNGV. Trimming took off 1 base at V and 5 bases at J, with 17 bases between the two ends. The CDR3 spans 16 residues.

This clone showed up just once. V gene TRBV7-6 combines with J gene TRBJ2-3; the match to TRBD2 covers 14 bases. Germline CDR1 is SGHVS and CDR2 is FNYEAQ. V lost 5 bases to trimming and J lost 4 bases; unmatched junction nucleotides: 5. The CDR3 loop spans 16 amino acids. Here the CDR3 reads CASSPGLAGGSDTQYF. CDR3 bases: TGTGCCAGCAGCCCAGGACTAGCGGGGGGTTCAGATACGCAGTATTTT. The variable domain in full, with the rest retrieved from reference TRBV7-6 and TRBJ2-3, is GAGVSQSPRYKVTKRGQDVALRCDPISGHVSLYWYRQALGQGPEFLTYFNYEAQQDKSGLPNDRFSAERPEGSISTLTIQRTEQRDSAMYRCASSPGLAGGSDTQYFGPGTRLTVL.

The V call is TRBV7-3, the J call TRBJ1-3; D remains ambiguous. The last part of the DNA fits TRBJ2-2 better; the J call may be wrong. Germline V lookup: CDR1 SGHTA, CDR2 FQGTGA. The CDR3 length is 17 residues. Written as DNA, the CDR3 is TGTGCCAGCAGCTTATCGGTGTATTCTGCCGCCACCGGGGAGCTGTTTTTT. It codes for CASSLSVYSAATGELFF.

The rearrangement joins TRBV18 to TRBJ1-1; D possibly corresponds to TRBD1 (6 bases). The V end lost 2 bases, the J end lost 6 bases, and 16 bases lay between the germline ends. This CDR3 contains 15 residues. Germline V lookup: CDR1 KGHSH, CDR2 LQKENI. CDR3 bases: TGTGCCAGCTCACCAACGGGAACAGGGATCGCTGAAGCTTTCTTT. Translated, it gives CASSPTGTGIAEAFF.

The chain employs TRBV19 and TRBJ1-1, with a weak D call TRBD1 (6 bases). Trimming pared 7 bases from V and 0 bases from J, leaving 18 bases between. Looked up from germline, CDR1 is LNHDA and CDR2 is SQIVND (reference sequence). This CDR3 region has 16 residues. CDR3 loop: CASTSGGGTLNTEAFF. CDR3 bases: TGTGCCAGTACCTCAGGTGGTGGGACACTGAACACTGAAGCTTTCTTT.

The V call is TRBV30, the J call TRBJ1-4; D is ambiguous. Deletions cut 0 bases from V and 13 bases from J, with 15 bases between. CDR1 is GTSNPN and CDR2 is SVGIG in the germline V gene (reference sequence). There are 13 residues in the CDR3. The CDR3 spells CAWSVIGGEGLFF. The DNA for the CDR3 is TGTGCCTGGAGTGTAATTGGCGGGGAGGGACTGTTTTTT.

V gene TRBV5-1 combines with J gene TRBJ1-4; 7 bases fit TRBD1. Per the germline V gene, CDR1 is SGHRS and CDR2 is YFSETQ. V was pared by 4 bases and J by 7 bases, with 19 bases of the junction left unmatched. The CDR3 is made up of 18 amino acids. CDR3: CASSENLLKTGRLEKLFF. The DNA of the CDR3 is TGCGCCAGCAGCGAGAACCTGTTGAAGACAGGGAGACTTGAAAAACTGTTTTTT.

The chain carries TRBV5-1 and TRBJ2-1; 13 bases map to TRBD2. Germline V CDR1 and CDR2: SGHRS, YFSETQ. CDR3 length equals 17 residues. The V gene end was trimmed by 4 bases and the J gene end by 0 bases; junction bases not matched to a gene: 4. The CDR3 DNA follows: TGCGCCAGCAGCCCCTGGACTAGCGGGAGCTCCTACAATGAGCAGTTCTTC. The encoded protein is CASSPWTSGSSYNEQFF.

CDR3 residues: CASSDSKTGGYEQYF. CDR3 nucleotides: TGTGCCAGCAGTGATTCCAAGACAGGGGGCTACGAGCAGTACTTC. This chain joins TRBV25-1 and TRBJ2-7, with TRBD1 matching over 9 bases. The V gene end was trimmed by 3 bases and the J gene end by 3 bases; junction bases not matched to a gene: 6. Germline V CDR1 and CDR2: MGHDK, SYGVNS. The CDR3 is 15 residues long.

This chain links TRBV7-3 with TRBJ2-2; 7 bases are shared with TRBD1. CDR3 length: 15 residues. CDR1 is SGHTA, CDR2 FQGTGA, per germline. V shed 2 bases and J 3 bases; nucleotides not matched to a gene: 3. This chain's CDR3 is CASSLGGQHTGELFF. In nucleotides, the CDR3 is TGTGCCAGCAGCTTAGGGGGACAGCACACCGGGGAGCTGTTTTTT.

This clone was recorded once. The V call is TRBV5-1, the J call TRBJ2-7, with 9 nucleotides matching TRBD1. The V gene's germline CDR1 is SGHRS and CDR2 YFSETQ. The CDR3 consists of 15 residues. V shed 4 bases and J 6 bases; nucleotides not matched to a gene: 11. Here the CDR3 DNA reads TGCGCCAGCAGCCTCTCAGGGACAGGGTTAGGCGAGCAGTACTTC. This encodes CASSLSGTGLGEQYF.

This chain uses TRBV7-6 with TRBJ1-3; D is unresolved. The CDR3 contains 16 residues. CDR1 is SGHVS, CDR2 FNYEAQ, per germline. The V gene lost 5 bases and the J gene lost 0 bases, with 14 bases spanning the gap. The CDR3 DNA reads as TGTGCCAGCAGCCCTCATTGGAGGCCCTCTGGAAACACCATATATTTT. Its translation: CASSPHWRPSGNTIYF.

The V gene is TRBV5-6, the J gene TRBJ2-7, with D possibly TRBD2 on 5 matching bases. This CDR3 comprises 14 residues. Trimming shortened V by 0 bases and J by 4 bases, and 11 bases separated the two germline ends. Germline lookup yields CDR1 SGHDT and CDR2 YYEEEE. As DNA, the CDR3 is TGTGCCAGCAGCTTGGGCGGGTGGGGATACGAGCAGTACTTC. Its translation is CASSLGGWGYEQYF.

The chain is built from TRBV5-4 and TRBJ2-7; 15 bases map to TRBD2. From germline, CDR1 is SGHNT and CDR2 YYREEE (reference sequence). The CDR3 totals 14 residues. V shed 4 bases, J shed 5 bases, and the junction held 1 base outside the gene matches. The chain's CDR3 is CASSRTSGRDEQYF. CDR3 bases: TGTGCCAGCAGCCGGACTAGCGGGAGGGACGAGCAGTACTTC.

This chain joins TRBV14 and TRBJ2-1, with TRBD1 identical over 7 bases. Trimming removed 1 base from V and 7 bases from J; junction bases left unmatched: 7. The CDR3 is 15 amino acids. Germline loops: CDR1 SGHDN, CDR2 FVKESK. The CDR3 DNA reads TGTGCCAGCAGCCAAGGGAGAGACAGGGTGAATGAGCAGTTCTTC. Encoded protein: CASSQGRDRVNEQFF.

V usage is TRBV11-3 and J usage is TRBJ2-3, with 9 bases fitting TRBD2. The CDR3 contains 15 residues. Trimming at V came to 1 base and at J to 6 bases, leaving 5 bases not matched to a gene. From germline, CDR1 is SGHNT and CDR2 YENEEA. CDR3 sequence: CASSLGGGAGDTQYF. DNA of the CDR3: TGTGCCAGCAGCTTAGGCGGGGGGGCCGGGGATACGCAGTATTTT.

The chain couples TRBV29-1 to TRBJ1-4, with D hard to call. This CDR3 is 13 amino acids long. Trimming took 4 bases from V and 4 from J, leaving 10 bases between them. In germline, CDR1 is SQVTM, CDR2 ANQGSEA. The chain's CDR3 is CSVGGQYNEKLFF. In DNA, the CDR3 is TGCAGCGTTGGAGGGCAGTATAATGAAAAACTGTTTTTT. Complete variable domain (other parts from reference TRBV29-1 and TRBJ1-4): SAVISQKPSRDICQRGTSLTIQCQVDSQVTMMFWYRQQPGQSLTLIATANQGSEATYESGFVIDKFPISRPNLTFSTLTVSNMSPEDSSIYLCSVGGQYNEKLFFGSGTQLSVL.

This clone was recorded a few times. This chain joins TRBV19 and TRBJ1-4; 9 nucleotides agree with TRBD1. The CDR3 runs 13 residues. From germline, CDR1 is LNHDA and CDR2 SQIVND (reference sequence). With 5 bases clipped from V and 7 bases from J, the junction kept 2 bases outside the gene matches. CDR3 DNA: TGTGCCAGTAGTGGGACAGGGTTTGAAAAACTGTTTTTT. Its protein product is CASSGTGFEKLFF.

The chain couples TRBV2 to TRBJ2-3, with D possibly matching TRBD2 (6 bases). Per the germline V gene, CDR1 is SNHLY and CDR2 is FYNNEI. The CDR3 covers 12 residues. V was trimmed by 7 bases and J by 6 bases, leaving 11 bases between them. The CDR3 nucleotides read TGTGCCAGCAATAGGGACTTGGATACGCAGTATTTT. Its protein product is CASNRDLDTQYF.

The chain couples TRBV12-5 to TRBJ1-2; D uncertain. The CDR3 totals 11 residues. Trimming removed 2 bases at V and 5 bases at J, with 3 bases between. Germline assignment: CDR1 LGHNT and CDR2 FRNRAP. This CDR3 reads CASGLTYGYTF. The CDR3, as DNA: TGTGCTAGTGGTTTGACTTATGGCTACACCTTC.

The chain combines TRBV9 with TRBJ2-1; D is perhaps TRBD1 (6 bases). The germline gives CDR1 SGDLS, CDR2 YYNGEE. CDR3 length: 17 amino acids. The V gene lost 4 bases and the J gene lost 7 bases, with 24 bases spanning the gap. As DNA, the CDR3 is TGTGCCAGCAGCTCGAACGTGGCGGAGACAGGTAGGAATGAGCAGTTCTTC. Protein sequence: CASSSNVAETGRNEQFF.

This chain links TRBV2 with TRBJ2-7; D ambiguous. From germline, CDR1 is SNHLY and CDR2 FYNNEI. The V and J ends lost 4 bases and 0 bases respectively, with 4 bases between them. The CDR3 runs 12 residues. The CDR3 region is CASSADSYEQYF. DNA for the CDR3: TGTGCCAGCAGTGCAGACTCCTACGAGCAGTACTTC.